The TCR beta chain described here comes from a study of OX40 agonist ivuxolimab in advanced cancers. About this clone: Its antigen remains unidentified.

Broader study findings: Clonal expansion by week 6 occurred in CD4+ and CD8+ blood T cells (at 0.1 to 3.0 mg/kg). On average, a greater number of expanded clones characterised CD8+ T cells relative to CD4+.

CDR1 is SGHVS and CDR2 is FNYEAQ in the germline V gene. The CDR3 extends over 14 amino acids. The junction had 4 bases not matched to a gene; V was cut back by 3 bases and J by 6 bases. Measured with immunoSEQ multiplex PCR; TCRdb has only the in-frame clones, and not every one. In the table there are 70,000 to 95,000 clones, around nine tenths of which are singletons. This receptor was identified in an adult with an advanced solid tumor such as melanoma, head and neck, liver or kidney cancer. The V gene is TRBV7-6, the J gene TRBJ1-5; 8 nucleotides agree with TRBD1. Sequenced material: CD4+ or CD8+ T cells sorted from blood, taken in a trial of the OX40 agonist ivuxolimab. The CDR3 DNA is TGTGCCAGCAGCTTTGGACAGGGAGGTCAGCCCCAGCATTTT. This gives the protein CASSFGQGGQPQHF. Using reference TRBV7-6 and TRBJ1-5 for the parts outside the CDR3, the full variable domain is GAGVSQSPRYKVTKRGQDVALRCDPISGHVSLYWYRQALGQGPEFLTYFNYEAQQDKSGLPNDRFSAERPEGSISTLTIQRTEQRDSAMYRCASSFGQGGQPQHFGDGTRLSIL.